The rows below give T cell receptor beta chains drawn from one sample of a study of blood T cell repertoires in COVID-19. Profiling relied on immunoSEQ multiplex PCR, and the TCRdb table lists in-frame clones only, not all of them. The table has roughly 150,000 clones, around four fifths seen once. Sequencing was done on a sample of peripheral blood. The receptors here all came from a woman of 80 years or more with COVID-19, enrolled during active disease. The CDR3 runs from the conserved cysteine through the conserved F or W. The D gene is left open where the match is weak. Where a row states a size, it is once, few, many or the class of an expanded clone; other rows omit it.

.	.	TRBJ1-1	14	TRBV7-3	CASSQQGEGTEAFF	TGTGCCAGCAGCCAACAGGGAGAGGGGACTGAAGCTTTCTTT
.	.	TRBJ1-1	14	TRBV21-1	CASPGGWGNTEAFF	TGTGCCAGCCCCGGGGGGTGGGGGAACACTGAAGCTTTCTTT
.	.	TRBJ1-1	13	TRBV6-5	CASSWGLNTEAFF	TGTGCCAGCAGTTGGGGCTTGAACACTGAAGCTTTCTTT
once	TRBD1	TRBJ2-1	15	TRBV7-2	CASSTTGTAYNEQFF	TGTGCCAGCAGCACAACCGGGACAGCCTACAATGAGCAGTTCTTC
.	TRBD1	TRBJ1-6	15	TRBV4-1	CASSQVQTGNSPLHF	TGCGCCAGCAGCCAGGTCCAGACAGGGAATTCACCCCTCCACTTT
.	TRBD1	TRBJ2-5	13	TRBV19	CASTPTGGETQYF	TGTGCCAGTACCCCGACAGGGGGAGAGACCCAGTACTTC
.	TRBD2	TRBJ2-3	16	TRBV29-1	CSVSGTSGGETDTQYF	TGCAGCGTGTCCGGGACTAGCGGGGGGGAGACCGATACGCAGTATTTT
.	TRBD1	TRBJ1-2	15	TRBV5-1	CASSFRPGTDYGYTF	TGCGCCAGCAGCTTCCGACCGGGGACAGATTATGGCTACACCTTC
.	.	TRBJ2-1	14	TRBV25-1	CASSDLRTYNEQFF	TGTGCCAGCAGTGACCTCCGGACATACAATGAGCAGTTCTTC
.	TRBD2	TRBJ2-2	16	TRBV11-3	CASSFRGSPGGGELFF	TGTGCCAGCAGCTTCCGCGGGAGCCCCGGGGGCGGGGAGCTGTTTTTT
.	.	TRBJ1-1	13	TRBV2	CASRGQLNTEAFF	TGTGCCAGCCGAGGACAGTTGAACACTGAAGCTTTCTTT
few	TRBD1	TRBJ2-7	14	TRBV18	CASSGTGGSYEQYF	TGTGCCAGCTCAGGGACAGGGGGTTCCTACGAGCAGTACTTC
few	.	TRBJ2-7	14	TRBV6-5	CASRDRTSSYEQYF	TGTGCCAGCAGGGACAGAACATCCTCCTACGAGCAGTACTTC
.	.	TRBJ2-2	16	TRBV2	CASSVQGVKNTGELFF	TGTGCCAGCAGTGTTCAGGGTGTTAAAAACACCGGGGAGCTGTTTTTT
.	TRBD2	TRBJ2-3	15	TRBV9	CASSPRASGTDTQYF	TGTGCCAGCAGCCCTCGAGCTAGCGGAACAGATACGCAGTATTTT
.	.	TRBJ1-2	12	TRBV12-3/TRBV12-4	CASSAGNYGYTF	TGTGCCAGCAGTGCCGGGAACTATGGCTACACCTTC
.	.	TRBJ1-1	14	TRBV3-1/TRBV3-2	CASSRTDLNTEAFF	TGTGCCAGCAGCCGGACGGACTTGAACACTGAAGCTTTCTTT
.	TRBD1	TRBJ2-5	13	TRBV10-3	CAISDRGEETQYF	TGTGCCATCAGCGACAGGGGGGAAGAGACCCAGTACTTC
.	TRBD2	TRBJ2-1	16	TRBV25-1	CASSEPVGLAANEQFF	TGTGCCAGCAGTGAACCCGTGGGCCTAGCGGCCAATGAGCAGTTCTTC
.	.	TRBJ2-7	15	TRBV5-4	CASSQGQNRNYEQYF	TGTGCCAGCAGCCAAGGACAAAACAGGAACTACGAGCAGTACTTC
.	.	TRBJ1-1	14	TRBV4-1	CASSQPTGNTEAFF	TGCGCCAGCAGCCAACCCACAGGGAACACTGAAGCTTTCTTT
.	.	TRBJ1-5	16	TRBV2	CASRAGTPWRNQPQHF	TGTGCCAGCAGAGCCGGGACACCTTGGCGAAATCAGCCCCAGCATTTT
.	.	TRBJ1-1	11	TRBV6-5	CASSRLIEAFF	TGTGCCAGCTCCAGGCTGATTGAAGCTTTCTTT
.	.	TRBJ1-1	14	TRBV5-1	CASSVGNQNTEAFF	TGCGCCAGCAGCGTCGGGAACCAGAACACTGAAGCTTTCTTT
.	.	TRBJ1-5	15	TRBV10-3	CAISQNREMDQPQHF	TGTGCCATCAGCCAGAACCGGGAGATGGATCAGCCCCAGCATTTT
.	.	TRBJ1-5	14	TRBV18	CASSPLDGGQPQHF	TGTGCCAGCTCACCCTTAGACGGGGGACAGCCCCAGCATTTT
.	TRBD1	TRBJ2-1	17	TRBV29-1	CSVLAGTGRRYYNEQFF	TGCAGCGTTTTAGCTGGGACAGGGAGAAGGTACTACAATGAGCAGTTCTTC
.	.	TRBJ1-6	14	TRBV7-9	CASSLTGNNSPLHF	TGTGCCAGCAGCTTAACGGGGAACAATTCACCCCTCCACTTT
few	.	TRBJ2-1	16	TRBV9	CASSVEGAASYNEQFF	TGTGCCAGCAGCGTAGAGGGAGCGGCCTCCTACAATGAGCAGTTCTTC
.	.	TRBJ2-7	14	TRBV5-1	CASLPGTGPYEQYF	TGCGCCAGCCTCCCGGGCACAGGCCCCTACGAGCAGTACTTC
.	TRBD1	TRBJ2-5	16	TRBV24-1	CATSDPGQGDQETQYF	TGTGCCACCAGTGACCCGGGACAGGGTGACCAAGAGACCCAGTACTTC
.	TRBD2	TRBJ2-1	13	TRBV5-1	CASSGSGGAEQFF	TGCGCCAGCAGCGGTAGCGGGGGGGCGGAGCAGTTCTTC
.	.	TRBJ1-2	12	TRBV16	CASSQSGPGETF	TGTGCCAGCAGCCAATCCGGTCCGGGGGAAACCTTC
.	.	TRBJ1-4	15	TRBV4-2	CASSQDGQQNEKLFF	TGTGCCAGCAGCCAAGATGGACAGCAAAATGAAAAACTGTTTTTT
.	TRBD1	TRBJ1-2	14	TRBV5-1	CASSLDETGVGYTF	TGCGCCAGCAGCTTGGATGAGACAGGGGTTGGCTACACCTTC
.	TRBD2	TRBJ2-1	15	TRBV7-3	CASSLAGGPYNEQFF	TGTGCCAGCAGCTTAGCGGGAGGGCCTTACAATGAGCAGTTCTTC
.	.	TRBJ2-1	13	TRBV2	CASNTGEVDEQFF	TGTGCCAGCAACACGGGAGAAGTAGATGAGCAGTTCTTC
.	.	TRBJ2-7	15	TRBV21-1	CASSKVQNPTYEQYF	TGTGCCAGCAGCAAAGTTCAGAACCCCACCTACGAGCAGTACTTC
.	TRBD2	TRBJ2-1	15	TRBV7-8	CASSVSGGTINEQFF	TGTGCCAGCAGCGTTAGCGGGGGCACTATCAATGAGCAGTTCTTC
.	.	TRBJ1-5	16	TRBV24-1	CATSDPAAGDNQPQHF	TGTGCCACCAGTGATCCCGCGGCAGGGGACAATCAGCCCCAGCATTTT
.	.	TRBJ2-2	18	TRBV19	CASSQRRTAYMNTGELFF	TGTGCCAGTAGTCAGCGCCGGACAGCCTACATGAACACCGGGGAGCTGTTTTTT
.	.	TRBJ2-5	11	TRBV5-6	CASSSRETQYF	TGTGCCAGCAGCTCCCGAGAGACCCAGTACTTC
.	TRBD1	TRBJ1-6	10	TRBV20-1	CSAKGQALHF	TGCAGTGCTAAAGGACAGGCCCTCCACTTT
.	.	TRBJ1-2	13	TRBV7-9	CASSLRGSRGYTF	TGTGCCAGCAGCCTCAGGGGCTCGAGGGGCTACACCTTC
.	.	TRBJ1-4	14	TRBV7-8	CASVRGVSGEKLFF	TGTGCCAGCGTCCGAGGGGTTTCGGGTGAAAAACTGTTTTTT
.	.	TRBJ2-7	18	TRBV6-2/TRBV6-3	CASSTFAGQQYVPYEQYF	TGTGCCAGCAGTACCTTTGCGGGACAGCAGTATGTCCCCTACGAGCAGTACTTC
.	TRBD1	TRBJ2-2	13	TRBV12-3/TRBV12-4	CASSPGTGGKVFF	TGTGCCAGCAGTCCCGGGACAGGGGGCAAGGTGTTTTTT
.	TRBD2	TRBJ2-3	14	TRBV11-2	CASSSPRGGDTQYF	TGTGCCAGCAGCTCCCCGCGGGGGGGAGATACGCAGTATTTT
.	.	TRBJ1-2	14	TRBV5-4	CASSFGQDIYGYTF	TGTGCCAGCAGCTTTGGTCAGGACATCTATGGCTACACCTTC
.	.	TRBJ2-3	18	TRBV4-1	CASSLTGTPAPPTDTQYF	TGCGCCAGCAGCCTGACCGGGACACCTGCCCCCCCCACAGATACGCAGTATTTT
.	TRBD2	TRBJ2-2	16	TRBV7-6	CASSLGAGGNTGELFF	TGTGCCAGCAGCCTAGGCGCGGGGGGAAACACCGGGGAGCTGTTTTTT
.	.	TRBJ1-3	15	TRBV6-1	CASSETGGAGNTIYF	TGTGCCAGCAGTGAAACGGGGGGTGCTGGAAACACCATATATTTT
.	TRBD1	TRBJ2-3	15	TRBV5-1	CASSHGTAALNTQYF	TGCGCCAGCAGCCATGGGACAGCCGCTCTGAATACGCAGTATTTT
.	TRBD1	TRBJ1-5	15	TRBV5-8	CASSFHGQGAQPQHF	TGTGCCAGCAGCTTTCATGGACAGGGGGCTCAGCCCCAGCATTTT
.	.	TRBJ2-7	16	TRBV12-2	CASRFENDRIHYEQYF	TGTGCAAGTCGCTTCGAAAATGACAGGATCCACTACGAGCAGTACTTC
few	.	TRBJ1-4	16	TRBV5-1	CASSGTPTGLAEKLFF	TGCGCCAGCAGCGGAACCCCAACAGGGTTGGCTGAAAAACTGTTTTTT
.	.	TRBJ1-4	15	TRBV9	CASSNPRGSNEKLFF	TGTGCCAGCAGCAACCCCAGGGGATCTAATGAAAAACTGTTTTTT